The entry below describes one T cell receptor (beta chain). The antigen remains undetermined. Measured with immunoSEQ multiplex PCR; TCRdb has only the in-frame clones, and not every one. The top ten hold roughly 1.5% of the sample, which has about 120,000 clones, 90% to 95% seen once. This entry belongs to a study of siplizumab effects on memory and regulatory T cells. General study results and limits: The study did not confirm that proliferating Tregs from siplizumab cultures were suppressive.

The CDR3 loop spans 15 amino acids. Trimming removed 8 bases at V and 0 bases at J, with 16 bases between. Looked up from germline, CDR1 is SNHLY and CDR2 is FYNNEI. The TCR comes from a human donor in good health. Sequencing was done on a sample of non-Treg CD4+ T cells sorted from blood. V and J are TRBV2 and TRBJ2-5; possible D gene TRBD1, 7 bases. Here the CDR3 reads CASGPQGGYQETQYF. In DNA form, the CDR3 reads TGTGCCAGCGGCCCGCAGGGGGGCTACCAAGAGACCCAGTACTTC.